This TCR beta chain was recovered during a study of blood T cell repertoires in COVID-19. Study context: From T cells, B-cell-depleted T cells, or PBMCs came the material, which was cDNA or gDNA.

In the original processing: Researchers report that nucleated cell counts were estimated from reference gene primer amplification. Clones were sequenced by immunoSEQ multiplex PCR, and TCRdb holds only the in-frame ones, with some missing. That table gives V, J and clone size, and the DNA gave D and trimming. The data contain some 270,000 clones, around 89% of them singletons. Recruitment covered about two dozen US areas and drew participants whose ages spanned roughly 18 to 89 years. Donors were grouped by their self-reported clinical history. CDR1 is SGHNT, CDR2 YYREEE, per germline (reference sequence). The CDR3 is 14 amino acids. The V end was cut by 0 bases, the J end by 7 bases, with 11 bases between.

The origin of this receptor is a woman younger than 45 with acute COVID-19. The genes are TRBV5-4 and TRBJ2-1, with TRBD2 as a possible D gene (5 bases). The specimen sequenced was PBMCs or T cells enriched from blood (not recorded which). The chain's CDR3 is CASSLASGQNEQFF. DNA for the CDR3: TGTGCCAGCAGCTTGGCGAGCGGTCAGAATGAGCAGTTCTTC.